The present TCR beta chain was sequenced within a study of cytomegalovirus exposure and HLA in healthy donors. The wider study: In terms of ancestry, the Caucasian-associated cluster contained about four fifths of the approximately 380 genotyped donors. Findings of the study overall: Later, an analysis found that common viral pathogens appeared to be linked with several of the most significant clusters. An ancestry cluster, one associated with Asian ancestry, reportedly showed fewer N-insertions than the approximately 670-donor mean in a later analysis.

As regards this clone: Its antigen is unidentified.

Trimming removed 8 bases from V and 8 bases from J; junction bases left unmatched: 10. The CDR3 is 14 amino acids. CDR1 and CDR2 from the germline V gene are MNHEY and SMNVEV (reference sequence). Both 60 Vbeta primers and 13 Jbeta primers went into the PCR. In the authors' workflow: About 11 million of some 80 million unique TCR beta chains were shared, per a later count. Profiled with immunoSEQ multiplex PCR; TCRdb holds only in-frame clones, not every one. The V and J calls and clone size were taken over from that table, and D and trimming were inferred from the DNA. The sample lists around 140,000 clones; roughly 82% were seen once.

The TCR comes from a man between 18 and 29 years old in good health and CMV-seropositive. Sequencing was done on a sample of PBMCs. This chain joins TRBV27 and TRBJ2-1; 9 nucleotides line up with TRBD2. CDR3: CASGRTSALDEQFF. The CDR3 DNA sequence: TGTGCCAGCGGACGGACTAGCGCTCTCGATGAGCAGTTCTTC.